Listed below are T cell receptor beta chains from one sample, sequenced in a study of blood T cell repertoires in COVID-19. Generated by immunoSEQ multiplex PCR, the TCRdb table keeps only in-frame clones and is missing some. The sample consists of fewer than 90,000 clones, 80% of them appearing once. Sequencing input: peripheral blood. These receptors all come from a woman of 80 years or more with acute or convalescent COVID-19. Both conserved end residues are part of each CDR3. The D gene is left open where the match is weak. Not all rows give a size; the values are once, few, many and, for expanded clones, a class.

>TRBJ1-4|NA|NA|TRBV7-8
TGTGCCAGCAGCTTAGCTAGGCTGGCCTTGGGGAGGCTGTTTTTT
CASSLARLALGRLFF
>TRBJ2-5|NA|NA|TRBV12-3/TRBV12-4
TGTGCCAGCAGTCTCAGAGAGACCCAGTACTTC
CASSLRETQYF
>TRBJ1-2|NA|NA|TRBV7-9
TGTGCCAGCAGCTTATACGCAGGGCAGAGTGGCTACACCTTC
CASSLYAGQSGYTF
>TRBJ1-2|NA|NA|TRBV7-6
TGTGCCAGCAGCTTAGGGGAGTTGCGACTTAACTATGGCTACACCTTC
CASSLGELRLNYGYTF
>TRBJ1-2|TRBD1|NA|TRBV6-5
TGTGCCAGCAGTTCGTGGACAGGGGGCGAGTATGGCTACACCTTC
CASSSWTGGEYGYTF
>TRBJ1-6|NA|NA|TRBV10-3
TGTGCCACCCACCGCGCCTTGGATTCACCCCTCCACTTT
CATHRALDSPLHF
>TRBJ2-7|TRBD2|NA|TRBV19
TGTGCCAGTAGTACGGGACTAGGCTGGGAGCAGTACTTC
CASSTGLGWEQYF
>TRBJ2-1|TRBD1|NA|TRBV27
TGTGCCAGCAGTACCCGGGACAGGGGGTTAATGCCCTACAATGAGCAGTTCTTC
CASSTRDRGLMPYNEQFF
>TRBJ2-2|TRBD2|NA|TRBV29-1
TGCAGCGTGAGGACTAGCGGGAGAACGGACACCGGGGAGCTGTTTTTT
CSVRTSGRTDTGELFF
>TRBJ1-5|TRBD1|few|TRBV29-1
TGCAGCGCTAGACAGGGCAGCAATCAGCCCCAGCATTTT
CSARQGSNQPQHF
>TRBJ1-1|NA|NA|TRBV28
TGTGCCAGCATGCCTACAGCGAACACTGAAGCTTTCTTT
CASMPTANTEAFF
>TRBJ1-1|NA|NA|TRBV5-1
TGCGCCAGCAGCAGATTAGGGGGAATCACTGAAGCTTTCTTT
CASSRLGGITEAFF
>TRBJ1-2|NA|once|TRBV6-1
TGTGCCAGCAGTGAGGGGCCAGGCTTGTATGGCTACACCTTC
CASSEGPGLYGYTF
>TRBJ2-1|TRBD2|NA|TRBV7-3
TGTGCCAGCAGCTCCTCAGTGGGACTAGCGGGGGATGAGCAGTTCTTC
CASSSSVGLAGDEQFF
>TRBJ1-1|NA|NA|TRBV7-9
TGTGCCAGCAGCTTCCCTCGACGGTCAGGGATGAACACTGAAGCTTTCTTT
CASSFPRRSGMNTEAFF
>TRBJ1-4|TRBD1|NA|TRBV27
TGTGCCAGCAGTCAGAAACAGGGGCCAGGGGAAAAACTGTTTTTT
CASSQKQGPGEKLFF
>TRBJ1-5|NA|NA|TRBV3-1/TRBV3-2
TGTGCCAGCAGCCAAGGAGGGGGTTATAGCAATCAGCCCCAGCATTTT
CASSQGGGYSNQPQHF
>TRBJ2-2|TRBD1|NA|TRBV11-2
TGTGCCAGCAGCTCCCGACAGGGCTGGAGCACCGGGGAGCTGTTTTTT
CASSSRQGWSTGELFF
>TRBJ1-2|NA|NA|TRBV21-1
TGTGCCAGCAGCCTGGCCGGGACAGAGGTAGGTGGCTACACCTTC
CASSLAGTEVGGYTF
>TRBJ2-2|NA|NA|TRBV19
TGTGCCAGTAGTAAAGGGGTCGGGGAGCTGTTTTTT
CASSKGVGELFF
>TRBJ1-4|NA|NA|TRBV4-1
TGCGCCAGCGCGCGCGGGCGTACGGGCACTAATGAAAAACTGTTTTTT
CASARGRTGTNEKLFF
>TRBJ2-5|TRBD2|NA|TRBV27
TGTGCCAGCAGTCCGCGTAGTGTAGCGGGGGAGTTCCAAGAGACCCAGTACTTC
CASSPRSVAGEFQETQYF
>TRBJ2-1|NA|NA|TRBV27
TGTGCCAGCAGTCGCCGTAGGACTCTTAATGAGCAGTTCTTC
CASSRRRTLNEQFF
>TRBJ1-3|NA|few|TRBV11-2
TGTGCCAGCAACCGACTGAGCTCTGGAAACACCATATATTTT
CASNRLSSGNTIYF
>TRBJ1-2|TRBD1|NA|TRBV3-1/TRBV3-2
TGTGCCAGCAGCCACTTGGACAGGGGTTTGTCCTATGGCTACACCTTC
CASSHLDRGLSYGYTF
>TRBJ1-1|TRBD1|NA|TRBV30
TGTGCCTGGAGTACAGGGGTTGGGGTCACTGAAGCTTTCTTT
CAWSTGVGVTEAFF
>TRBJ2-3|TRBD2|NA|TRBV4-2
TGTGCCAGCAGCCAAGGATTGTCGGCTAGCGGGGGTACAGATACGCAGTATTTT
CASSQGLSASGGTDTQYF
>TRBJ2-2|TRBD2|NA|TRBV4-2
TGTGCCAGCAGCCCCCGCAGCGGGATAAGCACCGGGGAGCTGTTTTTT
CASSPRSGISTGELFF
>TRBJ2-5|NA|NA|TRBV5-1
TGCGCCAGCAGCTTGTGGGCGGGCCCCCAAGAGACCCAGTACTTC
CASSLWAGPQETQYF
>TRBJ1-4|TRBD1|NA|TRBV7-2
TGTGCCAGCAGCTTAGGGACAGGGGACAAACTGTTTTTT
CASSLGTGDKLFF
>TRBJ2-1|NA|NA|TRBV27
TGTGCCAGCAGTTTAGTTGGGGGGGCTTTAAATGAGCAGTTCTTC
CASSLVGGALNEQFF
>TRBJ2-7|TRBD2|NA|TRBV5-5
TGTGCCAGCAGCTTCCTAGCGGGGGCCTACGAGCAGTACTTC
CASSFLAGAYEQYF
>TRBJ1-1|TRBD1|NA|TRBV2
TGTGCCAGCACCGGGACAGAGAACACTGAAGCTTTCTTT
CASTGTENTEAFF
>TRBJ2-3|NA|NA|TRBV11-3
TGTGCCAGCAGCTTAGGACATATCAGGGGATTCACAGATACGCAGTATTTT
CASSLGHIRGFTDTQYF
>TRBJ1-2|TRBD1|NA|TRBV5-4
TGTGCCAGCAGCAAAGACAGGGCTCGCTACACCTTC
CASSKDRARYTF
>TRBJ1-6|TRBD1|NA|TRBV11-1
TGTGCCAGCACCACGGGACAGTCATATTCACCCCTCCACTTT
CASTTGQSYSPLHF
>TRBJ1-5|NA|NA|TRBV5-6
TGTGCCAGCAGCTTGTACGGGAGTAGCAATCAGCCCCAGCATTTT
CASSLYGSSNQPQHF
>TRBJ2-3|TRBD1|NA|TRBV12-5
TGTGCTAGTGGTAACGCCCCCGGGACAGGAGGCACAGATACGCAGTATTTT
CASGNAPGTGGTDTQYF
>TRBJ2-3|NA|NA|TRBV11-2
TGTGCCAGCAGCTTAGCAGGGACAGATACGCAGTATTTT
CASSLAGTDTQYF
>TRBJ2-2|NA|few|TRBV19
TGTGCCATGAAAACGGGGGGCTCGAGCACCGGGGAGCTGTTTTTT
CAMKTGGSSTGELFF
>TRBJ1-5|NA|NA|TRBV18
TGTGCCAGCTCACGGGGAAAAATGGGAGATCAGCCCCAGCATTTT
CASSRGKMGDQPQHF
>TRBJ1-5|NA|NA|TRBV19
TGTGCCAGTAGTATCATTGGACAGTTAAATCAGCCCCAGCATTTT
CASSIIGQLNQPQHF
>TRBJ1-5|NA|once|TRBV7-2
TGTGCCAGCAGCTTAGGGTTGGGAGACCAGCCCCAGCATTTT
CASSLGLGDQPQHF
>TRBJ2-3|TRBD2|NA|TRBV20-1
TGCAGTGCTAGTTTACTAGCGGCTAATCAGAGAGATACGCAGTATTTT
CSASLLAANQRDTQYF